These 22 T cell receptor beta chains were sequenced from one sample in a study of tumor-infiltrating lymphocytes in oesophageal squamous cell carcinoma. A single record per CDR3 protein comes from TCRdb applying MiXCR to the PCR reads. Among 15,000 to 20,000 distinct CDR3 sequences listed, 40% to 50% were seen once. Sample: esophageal tumor tissue. These receptors all stem from a male donor with esophageal squamous cell carcinoma.

V usage is TRBV7-2 and J usage is TRBJ2-2; no definite D call. The J call is doubtful: the DNA matches TRBJ1-1 better. Germline values: CDR1 SGHTA, CDR2 FQGNSA. The CDR3 length is 14 residues. The DNA of the CDR3 is TGTGCCAGCAGCTCGTCTTCAGGCTACACTGAAGCTTTCTTT. Protein: CASSSSSGYTEAFF.

This clonotype was counted many times. The chain links TRBV11-2 to TRBJ2-1; 14 nucleotides line up with TRBD2. The CDR3 has 18 residues. Germline lookup yields CDR1 SGHAT and CDR2 FQNNGV. V dropped 5 bases and J dropped 8; count of bases not matched to a gene: 14. The DNA for the CDR3 is TGTGCCAGCAGCCTCGGGACTAGCGGGAGTTTGCTAGGCGATGAGCAGTTCTTC. Its translation is CASSLGTSGSLLGDEQFF.

In regard to this clonotype: A much larger clone is a single base away; this may be a read error. Here the CDR3 reads CASSVQGGAQFF. DNA of the CDR3: TGTGCCAGCAGTGTCCAGGGGGGTGCGCAGTTCTTC. The V gene is TRBV25-1, the J gene TRBJ2-5, with a weak D call TRBD1 (7 bases). With the DNA end fitting TRBJ2-1 better, the J assignment may be wrong. The length of the CDR3 is 12 residues. Germline values: CDR1 MGHDK, CDR2 SYGVNS.

V is TRBV19 and J is TRBJ2-2; no clear D. The CDR3 runs to 15 residues. Germline-derived CDR1 and CDR2 are LNHDA and SQIVND (reference sequence). V lost 3 bases to trimming and J lost 2 bases, with 10 bases between them. CDR3 sequence reads: CASSMFSLNTGELFF. The CDR3 coding sequence is TGTGCCAGTAGTATGTTCAGTCTTAACACCGGGGAGCTGTTTTTT.

This clonotype was found many times. The chain is built from TRBV3-1 and TRBJ2-1, with 12 bases aligning to TRBD2. CDR3 size: 14 residues. V gave up 0 bases and J gave up 13 bases; unmatched junction bases: 4. Germline V gene sequence: CDR1 LGHDT, CDR2 YNNKEL (reference sequence). As DNA, the CDR3 is TGTGCCAGCAGCCAAGATCTAGCGGGAGGGGAACAGTTCTTC. Its translation: CASSQDLAGGEQFF.

The sample holds many counts of this clonotype. V is TRBV6-1 and J is TRBJ2-5; D ambiguous. V was clipped by 6 bases and J by 5 bases, with 10 bases between them. This CDR3 contains 12 residues. Germline V gene data show CDR1 as MNHNS and CDR2 as SASEGT. The CDR3 protein is CASRGSSETQYF. The DNA of the CDR3 is TGTGCCAGCAGAGGATCATCGGAGACCCAGTACTTC.

This clonotype was seen repeatedly, ten times or more. One junction end disagrees with the germline gene, perhaps due to a read error. In DNA, the CDR3 is TGCGCCAGCAGCTTGGATACGGGGCCTAATTATGGCTACACCTTC. Protein: CASSLDTGPNYGYTF. J is TRBJ1-2 and V is TRBV5-1, with D possibly being TRBD1 (5 bases). This CDR3 comprises 15 residues. The germline CDR1 and CDR2 sequences are SGHRS and YFSETQ.

CDR3 sequence: CASSLASPGGTEAFF. The CDR3 DNA reads as TGTGCCAGCAGCTTAGCCAGTCCAGGGGGTACTGAAGCTTTCTTT. J is TRBJ1-1 and V is TRBV11-2, with 7 nucleotides matching TRBD1. The CDR3 covers 15 residues. Germline CDR1 is SGHAT and CDR2 is FQNNGV. V lost 1 base to trimming and J lost 5 bases; unmatched junction nucleotides: 7.

Many counts were recorded for this clonotype. This chain links TRBV6-1 with TRBJ1-1; 7 bases agree with TRBD1. This CDR3 comprises 12 residues. Germline V gene sequence: CDR1 MNHNS, CDR2 SASEGT. The V gene end was trimmed by 6 bases and the J gene end by 10 bases; junction bases not matched to a gene: 8. This CDR3 is CASSSPQGGAFF. The CDR3 DNA reads as TGTGCCAGCAGCTCTCCGCAGGGGGGAGCTTTCTTT.

This clonotype showed up just once. This chain links TRBV7-2 with TRBJ2-1; 8 positions match TRBD2. This CDR3 has 15 amino acids. The V segment lost 3 bases and the J segment 6 bases; nucleotides outside the gene matches: 7. CDR1 is SGHTA, CDR2 FQGNSA, per germline. The chain's CDR3 is CASSFGTSVANEQFF. The CDR3 DNA sequence: TGTGCCAGCAGCTTTGGGACTAGTGTCGCCAATGAGCAGTTCTTC.

This chain uses TRBV6-1 with TRBJ2-4; 9 nucleotides align to TRBD2. The end of the DNA fits TRBJ2-1 better, so the J call may be wrong. Germline assignment: CDR1 MNHNS and CDR2 SASEGT. The CDR3 consists of 15 residues. The CDR3 sequence: CASTYGREGVNEQFF. DNA for the CDR3: TGTGCCAGCACTTACGGGCGGGAGGGGGTCAATGAGCAGTTCTTC.

This clonotype is medium-sized. This chain joins TRBV7-6 and TRBJ2-1, with 9 bases identical to TRBD2. The CDR3 has 14 residues. CDR1 SGHVS and CDR2 FNYEAQ come from the germline V gene. V trimming: 5 bases; J trimming: 8 bases; junction bases outside the gene matches: 7. The CDR3 DNA sequence: TGTGCCAGCAGCCGGAGCGGGAGGAGCGATGAGCAGTTCTTC. Protein sequence: CASSRSGRSDEQFF.

The gene calls are TRBV7-2 and TRBJ2-5, with D possibly matching TRBD2 (6 bases). With the DNA end fitting TRBJ2-1 better, the J assignment may be wrong. The CDR3 has 14 residues. Per the germline V gene, CDR1 is SGHTA and CDR2 is FQGNSA. CDR3 protein: CASSATNGGETQFF. The CDR3 coding sequence is TGTGCCAGCAGCGCCACTAACGGGGGAGAGACCCAGTTCTTC.

This clonotype was observed once. The rearrangement uses TRBV6-1 and TRBJ2-3; D may be TRBD1 (6 bases). The J call may not be correct, given that the DNA end is closer to TRBJ2-7. Germline-derived CDR1 and CDR2 are MNHNS and SASEGT. The CDR3 runs to 14 residues. CDR3: CASSLRDTSYEQYF. The CDR3 DNA reads as TGTGCCAGCAGCCTCCGGGACACATCCTACGAGCAGTACTTC.

The V call is TRBV5-4, the J call TRBJ2-7; the match to TRBD2 covers 7 bases. The germline V gene encodes CDR1 SGHNT and CDR2 YYREEE (reference sequence). With V trimmed by 2 bases and J by 0 bases, 8 bases remained unmatched. CDR3 size: 16 residues. The CDR3 region has the DNA TGTGCCAGCAGCTTTGGCGGGAGAATGGGCTCCTACGAGCAGTACTTC. This gives the protein CASSFGGRMGSYEQYF.

This clonotype has only a few counts. In this CDR3 the conserved last residue, phenylalanine or tryptophan, is missing, so a read error is likely. The DNA is omitted, as the CDR3 cannot be located on it reliably, and the CDR3 follows TCRdb's listing. The chain carries TRBV10-3 and TRBJ2-6; TRBD1 was called by the table and not checked on the DNA. Germline CDR1 reads ENHRY; CDR2 reads SYGVKD. The CDR3 totals 16 residues, both ends included. The CDR3 loop reads CAISVTGSSYEQYFGA.

This clonotype was seen repeatedly, ten times or more. V gene TRBV10-1 combines with J gene TRBJ2-4, with 8 positions matching TRBD1. The J segment lost 15 bases and the V segment lost 5 bases, leaving 9 bases of the junction unmatched. The germline CDR1 and CDR2 sequences are WNHNN and SYGVQD (reference sequence). This CDR3 region has 12 residues. CDR3 DNA sequence: TGCGCCAGCAGTCACGGGACAGGTAGGATGTACTTC. This sequence encodes CASSHGTGRMYF.

This clonotype was seen once. The V gene is TRBV6-6, the J gene TRBJ1-5; no firm D call. CDR1 and CDR2 (germline): MNHNY, SVGAGI (reference sequence). The V gene lost 6 bases and the J gene lost 0 bases, with 12 bases spanning the gap. The CDR3 contains 15 residues. The CDR3 reads CASSLLSDSNQPQHF. CDR3 nucleotide sequence: TGTGCCAGCAGCCTCCTCTCGGATAGCAATCAGCCCCAGCATTTT.

This clonotype was detected many times. CDR3 residues: CASSPPAGTGSQYF. Written as DNA, the CDR3 is TGCGCCAGCAGCCCCCCCGCCGGGACAGGGAGTCAGTATTTT. The J gene is TRBJ2-3, the V gene TRBV5-1; 9 nucleotides line up with TRBD1. The CDR3 extends over 14 amino acids. The ends lost 4 bases at V and 12 bases at J; junction bases unmatched: 12. Germline V gene sequence: CDR1 SGHRS, CDR2 YFSETQ. Supplemented by reference TRBV5-1 and TRBJ2-3, the full variable domain reads KAGVTQTPRYLIKTRGQQVTLSCSPISGHRSVSWYQQTPGQGLQFLFEYFSETQRNKGNFPGRFSGRQFSNSRSEMNVSTLELGDSALYLCASSPPAGTGSQYFGPGTRLTVL.

Of note for this clonotype: Just one base apart from a much larger clone, this may be a read error. The J gene is TRBJ2-4, the V gene TRBV5-6; D is uncertain. Gene TRBJ2-7 matches the end of the DNA better, so the J call may be wrong. CDR1 and CDR2 (germline): SGHDT, YYEEEE. The CDR3 is 12 amino acids. The CDR3 nucleotides read TGTGCCAGCAGCTTGAGACTCCTCGAGCAGTACTTC. Its translation is CASSLRLLEQYF.

This clonotype was counted many times. The chain employs TRBV6-6 and TRBJ2-7; 8 bases are shared with TRBD1. This CDR3 comprises 15 residues. Unmatched junction bases numbered 10, after V lost 2 bases and J lost 7 bases. Per the germline V gene, CDR1 is MNHNY and CDR2 is SVGAGI (reference sequence). CDR3 amino acids: CASSYQQGGDNEQYF. CDR3 nucleotides: TGTGCCAGCAGTTACCAACAGGGGGGAGACAATGAGCAGTACTTC.

A remark on this clonotype: A much more abundant neighbour one base away suggests this may be a read error. Since the CDR3 does not end with the conserved phenylalanine or tryptophan, this likely comes from a read error. The V gene is TRBV14, the J gene TRBJ2-5; no clear D gene. With the DNA end fitting TRBJ2-7 better, the J assignment may be wrong. The germline V gene encodes CDR1 SGHDN and CDR2 FVKESK. The CDR3 sequence is 12 residues long. CDR3 bases: TGTGCCAGCAGCCATTTGACTTACGAGCAGTACATC. Its protein is CASSHLTYEQYI.